The rows below give T cell receptor beta chains drawn from one sample of a study of T cell responses to AZD1222 COVID-19 vaccine. Here immunoSEQ multiplex PCR was the method, and the copy in TCRdb shows in-frame clones only, minus some. The sample lists approximately 90,000 clones, approximately 92% seen once, with 10% to 15% in the top ten. The sequencing used peripheral blood, collected on day 0 of AZD1222 vaccination. Receptors were obtained from an adult in good health. Each CDR3 is given with its conserved first and last residue. The D gene is left open where the match is weak. Not every row has a clone size; where given, it reads once, few, many or a size class.

j_call | v_call | d_call | clone_size | cdr3_aa | cdr3_nt
TRBJ1-1 | TRBV5-1 | TRBD1 | . | CASSATRDSTNTEAFF | TGCGCCAGCAGCGCAACCCGGGACAGTACTAACACTGAAGCTTTCTTT
TRBJ1-1 | TRBV19 | . | . | CASIPGGNTEAFF | TGTGCCAGTATACCCGGGGGGAACACTGAAGCTTTCTTT
TRBJ1-5 | TRBV7-8 | . | . | CASSSLKEGRLQPQHF | TGTGCCAGCAGCTCCCTCAAGGAAGGCAGGCTTCAGCCCCAGCATTTT
TRBJ2-2 | TRBV2 | . | . | CASSDETVTGELFF | TGTGCCAGCAGTGACGAGACAGTCACCGGGGAGCTGTTTTTT
TRBJ2-1 | TRBV6-1 | TRBD2 | . | CASSAEREPSYNEQFF | TGTGCCAGCAGTGCCGAGCGGGAGCCCTCCTACAATGAGCAGTTCTTC
TRBJ1-2 | TRBV5-5 | . | . | CASSLSDGYGYTF | TGTGCCAGCAGCTTGTCAGACGGCTATGGCTACACCTTC
TRBJ2-7 | TRBV7-6 | . | . | CASSLGLRDEQYF | TGTGCCAGCAGCTTAGGTCTCAGGGACGAGCAGTACTTC
TRBJ2-5 | TRBV7-7 | . | . | CASSWGTAGETQYF | TGTGCTAGCAGCTGGGGGACGGCAGGGGAGACCCAGTACTTC
TRBJ2-3 | TRBV7-3 | . | . | CASSPTQGTDTQYF | TGTGCCAGCAGCCCCACCCAGGGCACAGATACGCAGTATTTT
TRBJ2-5 | TRBV5-8 | TRBD2 | . | CASRDSRLAGERQETQYF | TGTGCCAGCAGGGATTCCCGACTAGCGGGAGAGCGGCAAGAGACCCAGTACTTC
TRBJ2-7 | TRBV5-1 | TRBD1 | once | CASSAGQESYEQYF | TGCGCCAGCAGCGCGGGACAGGAGTCCTACGAGCAGTACTTC